The 8 T cell receptor beta chains listed next were all sequenced from one sample in a study of OX40 agonist ivuxolimab in advanced cancers. The repertoire was sequenced with immunoSEQ multiplex PCR; TCRdb's copy has only in-frame clones and lacks some. The sample shows more than 65,000 clones, about 88% of them seen only once. This sample comprised CD4+ or CD8+ T cells sorted from blood, obtained in a trial of the OX40 agonist ivuxolimab. The receptors shown here come from an adult with an advanced solid tumor such as melanoma, head and neck, liver or kidney cancer.

J is TRBJ2-5 and V is TRBV5-6, with 7 bases aligning to TRBD1. This CDR3 has 15 residues. With V trimmed by 4 bases and J by 5 bases, 11 bases remained unmatched. Germline V gene sequence: CDR1 SGHDT, CDR2 YYEEEE. CDR3 region: CASSIATGIYETQYF. The DNA for the CDR3 is TGTGCCAGCAGCATCGCGACAGGGATTTATGAGACCCAGTACTTC.

This CDR3 reads CASSLVGDWYNEQFF. CDR3 bases: TGCGCCAGCAGCTTAGTGGGAGATTGGTACAATGAGCAGTTCTTC. V and J are TRBV5-1 and TRBJ2-1, with D possibly being TRBD2 (5 bases). V was pared by 2 bases and J by 4 bases, with 13 bases between. Germline CDR1 is SGHRS and CDR2 is YFSETQ. This CDR3 is 15 amino acids long.

The rearrangement links TRBV10-1 to TRBJ2-2; 11 bases fit TRBD1. Germline V CDR1 and CDR2: WNHNN, SYGVQD (reference sequence). The CDR3 runs 17 residues. The trim removed 5 bases at V and 7 bases at J, leaving 12 bases unmatched. The CDR3 sequence is CASSPAGQGARGGELFF. CDR3 bases: TGCGCCAGCAGTCCCGCTGGACAGGGGGCGCGTGGCGGGGAGCTGTTTTTT.

The chain combines TRBV9 with TRBJ2-7; TRBD1 matches at 7 bases. CDR3 length: 14 residues. Losses at the gene ends were 0 bases for V and 3 bases for J; bases not matched to a gene: 3. Germline V CDR1 and CDR2: SGDLS, YYNGEE. In nucleotides, the CDR3 is TGTGCCAGCAGCGTAGCGGGACAGAGCTACGAGCAGTACTTC. Translating gives CASSVAGQSYEQYF.

This chain uses TRBV30 with TRBJ1-4; the match to TRBD1 covers 10 bases. The CDR3 loop spans 15 amino acids. Germline CDR1 reads GTSNPN; CDR2 reads SVGIG (reference sequence). Trimming took 2 bases from V and 7 from J; bases not matched to a gene: 7. This chain's CDR3 is CAWSPDRGPGEKLFF. The CDR3 DNA sequence: TGTGCCTGGAGTCCTGACAGGGGGCCAGGTGAAAAACTGTTTTTT.

V and J are TRBV11-3 and TRBJ1-1, with D perhaps matching TRBD1 (6 bases). Germline V gene lookup returns CDR1 SGHNT and CDR2 YENEEA. Trimming took 1 base from V and 6 from J, leaving 9 bases between them. This CDR3 comprises 13 residues. The CDR3 is CASSLVGQPEAFF. CDR3 bases: TGTGCCAGCAGCTTAGTTGGACAGCCTGAAGCTTTCTTT.

The CDR3 region is CASSLEGGLPAFF. The DNA of the CDR3 is TGTGCCAGCAGCTTAGAGGGGGGACTCCCAGCTTTCTTT. The V gene is TRBV7-9, the J gene TRBJ1-1, with D possibly TRBD1 on 6 matching bases. V lost 1 base, J lost 10 bases, and 13 bases lay in between. The V gene's germline CDR1 is SEHNR and CDR2 FQNEAQ (reference sequence). CDR3 length: 13 residues.

The chain is built from TRBV7-2 and TRBJ2-7, with a possible D match to TRBD1 (6 bases). The CDR3 has 12 residues. The V gene lost 5 bases and the J gene lost 4 bases, with 9 bases spanning the gap. The germline V gene encodes CDR1 SGHTA and CDR2 FQGNSA. The CDR3 DNA follows: TGTGCCAGCAGCCCAGACAGGTACGAGCAGTACTTC. Its protein product is CASSPDRYEQYF.